These 28 T cell receptor beta chains originate from one sample sequenced in a study of blood T cell repertoires in COVID-19. Measured with immunoSEQ multiplex PCR; TCRdb has only the in-frame clones, and not every one. The sample carries around 300,000 clones, around nine tenths recorded once. Sample: PBMCs or T cells enriched from blood (not recorded which). Every receptor here comes from a woman in her sixties who had recovered from COVID-19.

V usage is TRBV28 and J usage is TRBJ1-3; maybe TRBD1 (5 bases). The V and J ends lost 3 bases and 2 bases respectively, with 11 bases between them. This CDR3 is built from 15 residues. Looked up from germline, CDR1 is MDHEN and CDR2 is SYDVKM. Here the CDR3 reads CASSFRAPTGNTIYF. CDR3 sequence (DNA): TGTGCCAGCAGTTTCAGGGCCCCTACTGGAAACACCATATATTTT.

The chain combines TRBV28 with TRBJ1-5; 9 positions agree with TRBD1. V was clipped by 3 bases and J by 7 bases; unmatched bases: 4. The CDR3 totals 14 residues. CDR1 and CDR2 from the germline V gene are MDHEN and SYDVKM. CDR3 loop: CASSFGQGTQPQHF. The CDR3 DNA is TGTGCCAGCAGTTTTGGACAGGGGACCCAGCCCCAGCATTTT.

The rearrangement links TRBV27 to TRBJ1-3, with 7 bases aligning to TRBD1. This CDR3 comprises 15 residues. Trimming at V came to 2 bases and at J to 0 bases, leaving 1 base not matched to a gene. Per the germline V gene, CDR1 is MNHEY and CDR2 is SMNVEV (reference sequence). The DNA for the CDR3 is TGTGCCAGCAGTTTAAGGGGGCTCTCTGGAAACACCATATATTTT. Translated: CASSLRGLSGNTIYF.

The V call is TRBV24-1, the J call TRBJ2-5; TRBD2 matches 8 bases. CDR3 size: 17 residues. J was trimmed by 5 bases and V by 2 bases; bases with no gene match: 12. The germline CDR1 and CDR2 sequences are KGHDR and SFDVKD. The CDR3 DNA is TGTGCCACCAGTGATTCCTGGGGGACTAGGAGAACGGAGACCCAGTACTTC. The encoded protein is CATSDSWGTRRTETQYF.

This rearrangement joins TRBV12-3 or TRBV12-4 to TRBJ2-2; D not certain. The CDR3 contains 12 residues. Trimming pared 6 bases from V and 6 bases from J, leaving 8 bases between. The CDR3 here is CASSPRAGELFF. The CDR3 DNA reads TGTGCCAGCAGCCCTAGAGCCGGGGAGCTGTTTTTT.

As regards this clone: The sample contains more than one DNA sequence encoding this CDR3. V and J are TRBV3-1 (or the pseudogene TRBV3-2) and TRBJ1-5, with D perhaps matching TRBD1 (6 bases). V was cut by 4 bases and J by 4 bases, with 8 bases left in between. There are 13 residues in the CDR3. From germline, CDR1 is LGHDT and CDR2 YNNKEL (reference sequence). The chain's CDR3 is CASSPQGNQPQHF. CDR3 bases: TGTGCCAGCAGCCCCCAGGGGAATCAGCCCCAGCATTTT.

This chain connects TRBV15 to TRBJ2-7; D is possibly TRBD2 (6 bases). Germline CDR1 reads LNHNV; CDR2 reads YYDKDF (reference sequence). V lost 0 bases, J lost 7 bases, and 13 bases lay in between. The CDR3 extends over 14 amino acids. This CDR3 reads CATSREKGAGEQYF. The CDR3 nucleotides read TGTGCCACCAGCAGAGAAAAGGGTGCGGGAGAGCAGTACTTC.

J is TRBJ2-1 and V is TRBV5-1, with 10 bases that match TRBD1. This CDR3 contains 16 residues. The V and J ends lost 4 bases and 6 bases, in that order; junction bases with no gene match: 10. Germline CDR1 is SGHRS and CDR2 is YFSETQ. This CDR3 is CASSADRGRRGNEQFF. CDR3 DNA sequence: TGCGCCAGCAGCGCCGACAGGGGGCGACGTGGCAATGAGCAGTTCTTC.

The chain is built from TRBV9 and TRBJ1-1, with D perhaps TRBD1 (5 bases). V gave up 0 bases and J gave up 10 bases, with 16 bases separating them. CDR3 length: 14 residues. Germline CDR1 SGDLS, CDR2 YYNGEE. CDR3 loop: CASSVGLPGLVAFF. CDR3 DNA: TGTGCCAGCAGCGTAGGGCTCCCAGGGCTTGTAGCTTTCTTT.

The rearrangement links TRBV6-5 to TRBJ1-5, with 8 bases matching TRBD1. CDR3 length equals 15 residues. J lost 3 bases, V lost 6 bases, and 7 bases had no gene match. Germline CDR1 MNHEY, CDR2 SVGAGI. The CDR3 DNA is TGTGCCAGCAGCATCACAGGGGGAAACAATCAGCCCCAGCATTTT. Translating it yields CASSITGGNNQPQHF.

The rearrangement links TRBV5-4 to TRBJ2-7; the match to TRBD2 covers 7 bases. Germline V gene sequence: CDR1 SGHNT, CDR2 YYREEE (reference sequence). The V gene end was trimmed by 0 bases and the J gene end by 2 bases; junction bases not matched to a gene: 5. The CDR3 totals 15 residues. The CDR3 spells CASSLAGGRAYEQYF. The DNA for the CDR3 is TGTGCCAGCAGCTTGGCCGGGGGGAGGGCCTACGAGCAGTACTTC.

The CDR3 spells CASSPSGVAGANVLTF. The CDR3 nucleotides read TGTGCCAGCAGTCCCTCGGGGGTAGCTGGGGCCAACGTCCTGACTTTC. The gene calls are TRBV28 and TRBJ2-6, with D perhaps TRBD2 (6 bases). The CDR3 totals 16 residues. V was shortened by 5 bases and J by 2 bases, with 13 bases between the two germline ends. Germline CDR1 is MDHEN and CDR2 is SYDVKM.

This clone was seen just once. The V gene is TRBV5-1, the J gene TRBJ2-5; maybe TRBD2 (6 bases). CDR3 length: 15 amino acids. V lost 0 bases, J lost 4 bases, and 13 bases lay in between. Germline CDR1 reads SGHRS; CDR2 reads YFSETQ. The CDR3 nucleotides read TGCGCCAGCAGCTTGGTCGGAGGGCCACTAGAGACCCAGTACTTC. The encoded protein is CASSLVGGPLETQYF.

The chain employs TRBV7-8 and TRBJ1-5; possibly TRBD1 for D (5 bases). The CDR3 spans 17 residues. The germline V and J ends were trimmed by 1 base and 2 bases, with 15 bases remaining between them. The germline CDR1 and CDR2 sequences are SGHVS and FQNEAQ. Written as DNA, the CDR3 is TGTGCCAGCAGCTTAGATAGGGGATACTTTGGCAATCAGCCCCAGCATTTT. This translates into CASSLDRGYFGNQPQHF. The full variable domain, completed using reference TRBV7-8 and TRBJ1-5, is GAGVSQSPRYKVAKRGQDVALRCDPISGHVSLFWYQQALGQGPEFLTYFQNEAQLDKSGLPSDRFFAERPEGSVSTLKIQRTQQEDSAVYLCASSLDRGYFGNQPQHFGDGTRLSIL.

The V call is TRBV5-5, the J call TRBJ2-2, with TRBD1 matching 8 bases. CDR3 length: 14 amino acids. CDR1 and CDR2 from the germline V gene are SGHKS and YYEKEE (reference sequence). The trim removed 3 bases at V and 8 bases at J, leaving 6 bases unmatched. The CDR3 nucleotides read TGTGCCAGCAGCTCCTACAGGGGGAAGGGGGAGCTGTTTTTT. It encodes CASSSYRGKGELFF.

This clone has just a few counts. The chain links TRBV2 to TRBJ2-3, with 8 bases matching TRBD1. Trimming at V came to 6 bases and at J to 11 bases, leaving 4 bases not matched to a gene. The CDR3 contains 11 residues. Germline assignment: CDR1 SNHLY and CDR2 FYNNEI. CDR3 region: CASSTGTGQYF. CDR3 nucleotides: TGTGCCAGCAGCACCGGGACAGGGCAGTATTTT. The full variable domain, with the rest looked up from reference TRBV2 and TRBJ2-3, is EPEVTQTPSHQVTQMGQEVILRCVPISNHLYFYWYRQILGQKVEFLVSFYNNEISEKSEIFDDQFSVERPDGSNFTLKIRSTKLEDSAMYFCASSTGTGQYFGPGTRLTVL.

The V call is TRBV3-1 (or the pseudogene TRBV3-2), the J call TRBJ1-6, with TRBD1 matching over 7 bases. Per the germline V gene, CDR1 is LGHDT and CDR2 is YNNKEL (reference sequence). This CDR3 contains 15 residues. Germline trimming cut 2 bases from V and 7 bases from J; bases unmatched to any gene: 5. CDR3 nucleotides: TGTGCCAGCAGCCAAACGGGACAGCGAAATTCACCCCTCCACTTT. This translates into CASSQTGQRNSPLHF.

The gene calls are TRBV3-1 (or the pseudogene TRBV3-2) and TRBJ2-1; TRBD2 agrees at 7 bases. The germline V gene encodes CDR1 LGHDT and CDR2 YNNKEL (reference sequence). The CDR3 is 15 amino acids. V dropped 0 bases and J dropped 9; count of bases not matched to a gene: 8. CDR3 region: CASSQDWGGKGEQFF. CDR3 nucleotides: TGTGCCAGCAGCCAAGATTGGGGGGGGAAAGGTGAGCAGTTCTTC.

The chain links TRBV10-2 to TRBJ1-1; D ambiguous. V was clipped by 8 bases and J by 4 bases, with 17 bases between them. Germline V lookup: CDR1 WSHSY, CDR2 SAAADI. The CDR3 runs to 14 residues. This CDR3 reads CASFLWGGSTEAFF. The CDR3 bases are TGCGCCAGCTTCCTTTGGGGTGGGAGCACTGAAGCTTTCTTT.

CDR3 DNA: TGTGCCAGCAGCTTATACAGGGTGGAGTCACCCCTCCACTTT. Amino acids: CASSLYRVESPLHF. The chain links TRBV7-2 to TRBJ1-6; the D gene is possibly TRBD1 (6 bases). Germline V lookup: CDR1 SGHTA, CDR2 FQGNSA. Trimming stripped 2 bases from V and 10 bases from J, with 12 bases between. CDR3 length equals 14 residues.

The chain links TRBV20-1 to TRBJ1-4; perhaps TRBD1 as D (6 bases). Germline lookup yields CDR1 DFQATT and CDR2 SNEGSKA (reference sequence). The CDR3 length is 13 residues. Trimming removed 3 bases at V and 7 bases at J, with 12 bases between. The DNA for the CDR3 is TGCAGTGCTAGTCGGGGGGCCAGTGAAAAACTGTTTTTT. This translates into CSASRGASEKLFF.

The J gene is TRBJ1-1, the V gene TRBV25-1, with 8 bases fitting TRBD1. V shed 4 bases and J 1 base; nucleotides not matched to a gene: 5. Germline V gene lookup returns CDR1 MGHDK and CDR2 SYGVNS. This CDR3 has 15 residues. CDR3 coding DNA: TGTGCCAGCAGTGCCCCCGGGACAGGGAACACTGAAGCTTTCTTT. Translation: CASSAPGTGNTEAFF.

This clone was counted a single time. The chain couples TRBV7-2 to TRBJ2-1; 9 bases match TRBD2. Trimming took 3 bases from V and 9 from J; bases not matched to a gene: 12. CDR3 length equals 16 residues. CDR1 and CDR2 from the germline V gene are SGHTA and FQGNSA. DNA for the CDR3: TGTGCCAGCAGCTTGGTAGCGGGGGCACGATCGGGTGAGCAGTTCTTC. Its protein is CASSLVAGARSGEQFF.

V is TRBV20-1 and J is TRBJ2-2, with D unresolved. V lost 3 bases to trimming and J lost 6 bases, with 8 bases between them. CDR3 length equals 12 residues. Germline values: CDR1 DFQATT, CDR2 SNEGSKA (reference sequence). The CDR3 nucleotides are TGCAGTGCTAGTAGAGGAGCCGGGGAGCTGTTTTTT. Translation gives CSASRGAGELFF.

The rearrangement links TRBV15 to TRBJ1-3; D remains unclear. V lost 2 bases to trimming and J lost 4 bases, with 12 bases between them. Per germline, CDR1 LNHNV and CDR2 YYDKDF (reference sequence). This CDR3 contains 15 residues. The CDR3 here is CATSRSEGLGNTIYF. The CDR3 DNA follows: TGTGCCACCAGCAGAAGCGAGGGTTTGGGAAACACCATATATTTT.

The chain combines TRBV24-1 with TRBJ2-3, with D possibly TRBD1 on 6 matching bases. Germline V gene sequence: CDR1 KGHDR, CDR2 SFDVKD. The CDR3 contains 19 residues. V gave up 8 bases and J gave up 2 bases, with 28 bases separating them. CDR3 DNA sequence: TGTGCCACCACTGGCTCCGCGCAGGGGTCAAAATCGAACACAGATACGCAGTATTTT. Amino acid sequence: CATTGSAQGSKSNTDTQYF.

The CDR3 here is CASSQDRGRFYEQYF. CDR3 DNA sequence: TGCGCCAGCAGCCAAGACAGGGGGCGCTTCTACGAGCAGTACTTC. The rearrangement links TRBV4-1 to TRBJ2-7; TRBD1 aligns across 8 bases. There are 15 residues in the CDR3. Germline V gene lookup returns CDR1 MGHRA and CDR2 YSYEKL. V lost 0 bases and J lost 3; bases outside the gene matches: 4.

The rearrangement uses TRBV2 and TRBJ2-1, with D unclear. The V end lost 6 bases, the J end lost 5 bases, and 11 bases lay between the germline ends. CDR1 is SNHLY, CDR2 FYNNEI, per germline. The length of the CDR3 is 13 residues. The DNA for the CDR3 is TGTGCCAGCAGAGTAATACTCCACAATGAGCAGTTCTTC. This encodes CASRVILHNEQFF.